The T cell receptor (beta chain) described here comes from a study of CD4+ T cells in melanoma. This clone was seen once. The method was immunoSEQ multiplex PCR; TCRdb's version includes in-frame clones alone and lacks a portion of them. The sample has more than 8,500 clones; around 70% are singletons. Sample: peripheral blood. The receptor was derived from a human donor with melanoma.

DNA for the CDR3: TGTGCCAGCAGCCCCCACGGGGGCGGGGCGAGCACAGATACGCAGTATTTT. Translated: CASSPHGGGASTDTQYF. V usage is TRBV11-2 and J usage is TRBJ2-3, with D perhaps given as TRBD1 or TRBD2 (6 bases each). Germline V gives CDR1 SGHAT, CDR2 FQNNGV. With 5 bases removed from V and 0 bases from J, the gap between germline ends came to 18 bases. CDR3 length equals 17 residues.